These 27 T cell receptor beta chains were sequenced from one sample in a study of identical twins. TCRdb re-called the 5' RACE reads through MiXCR, storing one row per CDR3 protein. The sample lists 460,000 or so distinct CDR3 sequences; approximately 15% were seen once. The data also belong to a second study, concerning yellow fever vaccine responses in identical twins.

Sequencing was done on a sample of CD4+ T cells sorted from blood. The receptors here all came from a woman under 30 in good health.

This clonotype was counted between two and nine times. This chain joins TRBV5-1 and TRBJ2-3, with D uncertain. CDR1 is SGHRS, CDR2 YFSETQ, per germline. V was pared by 6 bases and J by 1 base, with 12 bases between. The CDR3 is 14 amino acids. As DNA, the CDR3 is TGCGCCAGCACCCGAAACACAGGCACAGATACGCAGTATTTT. This encodes CASTRNTGTDTQYF.

The rearrangement joins TRBV6-1 to TRBJ2-5; TRBD1 might be the D (6 bases). This CDR3 has 11 residues. V was pared by 4 bases and J by 10 bases, with 10 bases between. The V gene's germline CDR1 is MNHNS and CDR2 SASEGT. Written as DNA, the CDR3 is TGTGCCAGCAGTGCAGGGGCGAACCAGTACTTC. It encodes CASSAGANQYF.

The J gene is TRBJ2-3, the V gene TRBV5-1; D is unresolved. The length of the CDR3 is 15 residues. V shed 0 bases and J shed 0 bases, with 8 bases lying between them. The V gene's germline CDR1 is SGHRS and CDR2 YFSETQ. CDR3 coding DNA: TGCGCCAGCAGCTTGGGGGGTCACAGCACAGATACGCAGTATTTT. Translated, it gives CASSLGGHSTDTQYF.

The sample holds a few counts of this clonotype. J is TRBJ2-3 and V is TRBV18; no definite D call. CDR1 is KGHSH, CDR2 LQKENI, per germline. This CDR3 is built from 12 residues. Trimming took 6 bases from V and 2 from J, leaving 6 bases between them. This CDR3 reads CASSPFTDTQYF. In DNA, the CDR3 is TGTGCCAGCTCTCCTTTCACAGATACGCAGTATTTT.

This chain links TRBV5-1 with TRBJ2-3; D not resolved. CDR1 and CDR2 (germline): SGHRS, YFSETQ. Trimming cost V 4 bases and J 0 bases, with 12 bases left between them. The CDR3 loop spans 15 amino acids. As DNA, the CDR3 is TGCGCCAGCAGCACGCGACTGGGAAGCACAGATACGCAGTATTTT. It encodes CASSTRLGSTDTQYF.

This clonotype was detected only a few times. The chain has TRBV7-3 and TRBJ2-7, with 11 bases that match TRBD1. CDR1 is SGHTA, CDR2 FQGTGA, per germline. This CDR3 region has 13 residues. V trimming: 5 bases; J trimming: 6 bases; junction bases outside the gene matches: 3. CDR3 in amino acids: CASSRTGGLEQYF. The CDR3 DNA follows: TGTGCCAGCAGCAGGACAGGGGGCCTCGAGCAGTACTTC.

This chain connects TRBV7-7 to TRBJ2-2, with D maybe TRBD1 (5 bases). This CDR3 spans 17 amino acids. The germline CDR1 and CDR2 sequences are SSHAT and FNYEAQ (reference sequence). As DNA, the CDR3 is TGTGCTATCTCATCCGACAGTTTGGGTCGCGTCACCGGGGAGCTGTTTTTT. This codes for CAISSDSLGRVTGELFF. The complete variable domain, with remaining parts taken from reference TRBV7-7 and TRBJ2-2, reads GAGVSQSPRYKVTKRGQDVTLRCDPISSHATLYWYQQALGQGPEFLTYFNYEAQPDKSGLPSDRFSAERPEGSISTLTIQRTEQRDSAMYRCAISSDSLGRVTGELFFGEGSRLTVL.

This clonotype was observed a few times. The chain has TRBV9 and TRBJ2-3, with TRBD1 as a possible D gene (5 bases). Germline CDR1 SGDLS, CDR2 YYNGEE. Trimming shortened V by 4 bases and J by 2 bases, and 17 bases separated the two germline ends. The CDR3 is made up of 16 amino acids. For the CDR3, the DNA is TGTGCCAGCAGCACAGGACACGTGTTAACCACAGATACGCAGTATTTT. Encoded protein: CASSTGHVLTTDTQYF.

This CDR3 reads CASSLNPAGGLTGELFF. The CDR3 bases are TGTGCCAGCAGCTTAAACCCTGCGGGGGGGCTCACCGGGGAGCTGTTTTTT. The chain has TRBV7-3 and TRBJ2-2, with 9 bases lining up with TRBD2. The CDR3 contains 17 residues. The germline V gene encodes CDR1 SGHTA and CDR2 FQGTGA. With V trimmed by 1 base and J by 4 bases, 7 bases remained unmatched. The full variable domain, with the rest looked up from reference TRBV7-3 and TRBJ2-2, is GAGVSQTPSNKVTEKGKYVELRCDPISGHTALYWYRQSLGQGPEFLIYFQGTGAADDSGLPNDRFFAVRPEGSVSTLKIQRTERGDSAVYLCASSLNPAGGLTGELFFGEGSRLTVL.

This clonotype was observed a single time. The chain combines TRBV4-1 with TRBJ2-5; perhaps TRBD2 as D (5 bases). Per germline, CDR1 MGHRA and CDR2 YSYEKL. The CDR3 length is 15 residues. Between the trimmed V and J ends, which lost 3 bases and 5 bases, there was a span of 16 bases. The CDR3 reads CASSHHRTPGETQYF. CDR3 nucleotides: TGCGCCAGCAGCCATCATAGGACGCCGGGGGAGACCCAGTACTTC.

The V gene is TRBV9, the J gene TRBJ2-2, with D unresolved. The CDR3 totals 13 residues. V lost 4 bases and J lost 6, with 10 bases in between. Per the germline V gene, CDR1 is SGDLS and CDR2 is YYNGEE. CDR3 protein: CASSQSRSGELFF. In nucleotides, the CDR3 is TGTGCCAGCAGCCAGTCCCGCTCCGGGGAGCTGTTTTTT.

This clonotype was recorded a few times. The CDR3 region is CASRPGQPLNHEQFF. The CDR3 bases are TGCGCCAGCCGTCCGGGACAGCCCCTAAATCATGAGCAGTTCTTC. The chain couples TRBV5-1 to TRBJ2-1; the match to TRBD1 covers 7 bases. The CDR3 covers 15 residues. Germline V gives CDR1 SGHRS, CDR2 YFSETQ. Unmatched junction bases numbered 15, after V lost 7 bases and J lost 8 bases.

There are a few counts of this clonotype. The rearrangement uses TRBV20-1 and TRBJ1-5; D is undetermined. V lost 1 base and J 0 bases, leaving 10 bases between the germline ends. Germline V lookup: CDR1 DFQATT, CDR2 SNEGSKA (reference sequence). This CDR3 has 15 residues. This CDR3 reads CSARGPMSSNQPQHF. CDR3 bases: TGCAGTGCTAGAGGGCCAATGAGTAGCAATCAGCCCCAGCATTTT.

This chain connects TRBV2 to TRBJ1-2, with 7 bases lining up with TRBD1. CDR3 size: 13 residues. Germline V gene sequence: CDR1 SNHLY, CDR2 FYNNEI. The trim removed 6 bases at V and 4 bases at J, leaving 5 bases unmatched. Written as DNA, the CDR3 is TGTGCCAGCAGGATAGGGGACAGCTATGGCTACACCTTC. It encodes CASRIGDSYGYTF. The full variable domain, completed using reference TRBV2 and TRBJ1-2, is EPEVTQTPSHQVTQMGQEVILRCVPISNHLYFYWYRQILGQKVEFLVSFYNNEISEKSEIFDDQFSVERPDGSNFTLKIRSTKLEDSAMYFCASRIGDSYGYTFGSGTRLTVV.

In its sample, this clonotype was seen a few times. CDR3 nucleotide sequence: TGTGCCAGCAGTTCCTTTGAAGGGGGGAGCTACGAGCAGTACTTC. Protein sequence: CASSSFEGGSYEQYF. V usage is TRBV6-5 and J usage is TRBJ2-7; D is perhaps TRBD1 or TRBD2 (6 bases each). The germline gives CDR1 MNHEY, CDR2 SVGAGI. The CDR3 is made up of 15 amino acids. V was clipped by 4 bases and J by 3 bases, with 16 bases between them.

This clonotype turned up a few times. J is TRBJ1-3 and V is TRBV12-3 or TRBV12-4; 7 bases fit TRBD1. The CDR3 consists of 13 residues. J lost 4 bases, V lost 10 bases, and 7 bases had no gene match. The CDR3 bases are TGTGCCAACCCAGACAGGGTAGGAAACACCATATATTTT. It specifies CANPDRVGNTIYF.

The table lists this clonotype with a few counts. The chain combines TRBV24-1 with TRBJ1-1; 9 bases line up with TRBD1. Looked up from germline, CDR1 is KGHDR and CDR2 is SFDVKD. J gave up 10 bases and V 4 bases, and 6 bases lay outside the gene matches. The CDR3 has 13 amino acids. This CDR3 is CATSDRTGDGAFF. CDR3 nucleotide sequence: TGTGCCACCAGTGACAGGACAGGGGATGGAGCTTTCTTT.

This clonotype was counted between two and nine times. This chain connects TRBV15 to TRBJ2-3; 10 nucleotides align to TRBD1. Germline CDR1 and CDR2: LNHNV and YYDKDF (reference sequence). The V and J ends lost 0 bases and 10 bases, in that order; junction bases with no gene match: 7. This CDR3 is built from 15 residues. The CDR3: CATSRDDRGQGSQYF. The CDR3 DNA sequence: TGTGCCACCAGCAGAGATGACAGGGGGCAAGGTTCGCAGTATTTT.

CDR3 in amino acids: CASSLKGGGYEQYF. CDR3 DNA: TGTGCCAGCAGCTTAAAAGGGGGAGGATACGAGCAGTACTTC. The chain employs TRBV7-3 and TRBJ2-7; D assignment may be TRBD1 or TRBD2 (6 bases each). CDR3 length equals 14 residues. Per germline, CDR1 SGHTA and CDR2 FQGTGA. Trimming took off 1 base at V and 4 bases at J, with 11 bases between the two ends.

This clonotype was observed a few times. This chain uses TRBV7-8 with TRBJ2-1; D is possibly TRBD1 or TRBD2 (5 bases each). Trimming pared 0 bases from V and 12 bases from J, leaving 15 bases between. The germline V gene has CDR1 SGHVS and CDR2 FQNEAQ. CDR3 length: 14 residues. This CDR3 reads CASSLAGPSPPQFF. The CDR3 DNA sequence: TGTGCCAGCAGCTTAGCGGGACCTAGCCCACCGCAGTTCTTC.

The DNA for the CDR3 is TGTGCCAGCAGCCAAGATCCGATTCCGGAGCAGTACTTC. Residues: CASSQDPIPEQYF. The rearrangement links TRBV4-2 to TRBJ2-7; D is unresolved. V lost 0 bases and J lost 7, with 10 bases in between. CDR1 LGHNA and CDR2 YNFKEQ come from the germline V gene. The CDR3 has 13 amino acids.

The chain joins TRBV5-8 to TRBJ2-5; 8 bases are a match to TRBD1. Losses at the gene ends were 4 bases for V and 4 bases for J; bases not matched to a gene: 9. CDR1 and CDR2 (germline): SGHTS, YDEGEE. This CDR3 region has 15 residues. The DNA of the CDR3 is TGTGCCAGCAGCAGGGAGACAGGGGCGGGAGAGACCCAGTACTTC. This encodes CASSRETGAGETQYF.

This clonotype turned up a few times. The CDR3 loop is CASSRLSGQGTYNEQFF. The CDR3 DNA reads TGTGCCAGCAGCCGACTATCCGGACAGGGAACCTACAATGAGCAGTTCTTC. V and J are TRBV4-2 and TRBJ2-1; 8 nucleotides line up with TRBD1. This CDR3 has 17 amino acids. Losses at the gene ends were 4 bases for V and 2 bases for J; bases not matched to a gene: 10. The V gene's germline CDR1 is LGHNA and CDR2 YNFKEQ.

About this clonotype itself: The final CDR3 position lacks the conserved phenylalanine or tryptophan, pointing to a likely read error. The rearrangement joins TRBV12-3 or TRBV12-4 to TRBJ2-1; TRBD2 matches 16 bases. Losses at the gene ends were 7 bases for V and 5 bases for J; bases not matched to a gene: 11. This CDR3 contains 18 residues. This CDR3 reads CASTDYGTSGRANNEQFL. CDR3 nucleotide sequence: TGTGCCAGCACCGATTATGGGACTAGCGGGAGGGCGAACAATGAGCAGTTCCTC.

This clonotype occurred a few times. The chain recombines TRBV28 with TRBJ2-7, with 9 bases matching TRBD2. The length of the CDR3 is 15 residues. Per the germline V gene, CDR1 is MDHEN and CDR2 is SYDVKM. Trimming removed 7 bases from V and 7 bases from J; junction bases left unmatched: 14. CDR3 protein: CASKSLPGSGGEQYF. CDR3 nucleotides: TGTGCCAGCAAATCGTTGCCGGGTAGCGGGGGAGAGCAGTACTTC.

This clonotype was detected a few times. The chain employs TRBV6-2 or TRBV6-3 and TRBJ2-1; D might be TRBD2 (6 bases). V gave up 6 bases and J gave up 4 bases, with 13 bases separating them. The CDR3 sequence is 14 residues long. Germline V gives CDR1 MNHEY, CDR2 SVGEGT. CDR3 in amino acids: CASRRSGLYNEQFF. CDR3 in DNA: TGTGCCAGCAGGAGAAGCGGGCTGTACAATGAGCAGTTCTTC.

This clonotype was recorded at least ten times. The V call is TRBV6-6, the J call TRBJ2-7; D gene uncertain. The V and J ends lost 7 bases and 4 bases respectively, with 8 bases between them. This CDR3 is built from 11 residues. Germline values: CDR1 MNHNY, CDR2 SVGAGI (reference sequence). CDR3 residues: CASTQYYEQYF. The CDR3 DNA sequence: TGTGCCAGCACCCAATATTACGAGCAGTACTTC.